This TCR beta chain was obtained from a study of cytomegalovirus exposure and HLA in healthy donors. Germline-derived CDR1 and CDR2 are SGHDN and FVKESK. V lost 3 bases to trimming and J lost 0 bases; unmatched junction nucleotides: 8. The CDR3 runs 16 residues. The PCR contained 60 Vbeta and 13 Jbeta primers. Profiled with immunoSEQ multiplex PCR; TCRdb holds only in-frame clones, not every one. The table shows approximately 130,000 clones, with roughly 84% occurring only once. Study observations and caveats: In vitro work confirmed that three CMV-associated chains recognize CMV antigens.

To note about this clone: Antigen unknown.

The receptor was isolated from a man aged 50-60 years in good health and CMV-seronegative. Material for sequencing was PBMCs. V usage is TRBV14 and J usage is TRBJ2-7; 7 bases match TRBD1. The CDR3 nucleotides read TGTGCCAGCAGCCACTTTGGACAGGAGAACTCCTACGAGCAGTACTTC. Its translation is CASSHFGQENSYEQYF. Full variable domain (remainder filled in from reference TRBV14 and TRBJ2-7): EAGVTQFPSHSVIEKGQTVTLRCDPISGHDNLYWYRRVMGKEIKFLLHFVKESKQDESGMPNNRFLAERTGGTYSTLKVQPAELEDSGVYFCASSHFGQENSYEQYFGPGTRLTVT.